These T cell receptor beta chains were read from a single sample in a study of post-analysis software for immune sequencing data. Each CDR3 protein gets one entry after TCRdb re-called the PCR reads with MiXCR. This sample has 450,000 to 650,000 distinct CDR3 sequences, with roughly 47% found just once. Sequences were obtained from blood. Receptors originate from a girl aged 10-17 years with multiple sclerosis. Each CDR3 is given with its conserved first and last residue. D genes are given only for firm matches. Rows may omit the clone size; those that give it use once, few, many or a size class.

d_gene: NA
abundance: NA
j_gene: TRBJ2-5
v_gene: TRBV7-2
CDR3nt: TGTGCCAGCAGCTTACCCGGGCCCACGGGGGAGACCCAGTACTTC
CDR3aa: CASSLPGPTGETQYF

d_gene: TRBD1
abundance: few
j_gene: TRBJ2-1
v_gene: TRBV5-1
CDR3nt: TGCGCCAGCAGCTGGAAATCTAACGACAGGGCTTTAGGGTATGAGCAGTTCTTC
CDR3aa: CASSWKSNDRALGYEQFF

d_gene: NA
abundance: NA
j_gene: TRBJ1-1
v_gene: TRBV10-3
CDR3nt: TGTGCCATCAGTGAGTCACCGGGTAGCACTGAAGCTTTCTTT
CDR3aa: CAISESPGSTEAFF

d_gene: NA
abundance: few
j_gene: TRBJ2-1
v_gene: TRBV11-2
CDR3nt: TGTGCCAGCAGCGTTCTAGTCTACAATGAGCAGTTCTTC
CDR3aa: CASSVLVYNEQFF

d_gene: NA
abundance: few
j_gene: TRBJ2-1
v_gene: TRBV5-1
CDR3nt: TGCGCCAGCAGCAGGACGAACAATGAGCAGTTCTTC
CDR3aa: CASSRTNNEQFF

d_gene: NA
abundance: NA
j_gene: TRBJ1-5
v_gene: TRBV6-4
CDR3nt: TGTGCCAGCAGTGAAGCCCCGGGGGGGCCCCAGCATTTT
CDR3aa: CASSEAPGGPQHF

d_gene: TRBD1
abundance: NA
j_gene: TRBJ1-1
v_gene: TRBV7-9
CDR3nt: TGTGCCAGCAGCGTCGGGACAGGGCCGAACACTGAAGCTTTCTTT
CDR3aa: CASSVGTGPNTEAFF

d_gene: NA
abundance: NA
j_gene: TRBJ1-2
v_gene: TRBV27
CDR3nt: TGTGCCAGCAGCATCCAAGGAGACGGGATGAATGGCTACACCTTC
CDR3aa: CASSIQGDGMNGYTF

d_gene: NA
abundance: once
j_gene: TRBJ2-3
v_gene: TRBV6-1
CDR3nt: TGTGCCAGCAGACGGGGGGCCTATGGCACAGATACGCAGTATTTT
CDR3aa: CASRRGAYGTDTQYF

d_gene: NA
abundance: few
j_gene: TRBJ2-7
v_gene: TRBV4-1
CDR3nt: TGCGCCAGCAGCCCAATCCTTCCTAGCCCTCGTTTTGGCGAGCAGTACTTC
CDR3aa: CASSPILPSPRFGEQYF

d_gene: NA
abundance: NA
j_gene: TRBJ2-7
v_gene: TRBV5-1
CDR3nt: TGCGCCAGCAGCTTGTCGCACGGCCAGCCAGGGCAGTACTTC
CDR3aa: CASSLSHGQPGQYF

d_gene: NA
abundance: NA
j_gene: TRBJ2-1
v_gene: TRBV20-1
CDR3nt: TGCAGTGCTAGAGATGTGGCCGTTGATACCCACAATGAGCAGTTCTTC
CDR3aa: CSARDVAVDTHNEQFF

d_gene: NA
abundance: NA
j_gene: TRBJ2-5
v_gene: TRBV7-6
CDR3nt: TGTGCCAGCAGCTTAACGGGATACAATGAGCAGTACTTC
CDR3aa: CASSLTGYNEQYF

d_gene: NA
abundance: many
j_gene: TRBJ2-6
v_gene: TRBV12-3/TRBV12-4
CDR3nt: TGTGCCAGCAGCTTAACCTCTGGGGCCAACGTCCTGACTTTC
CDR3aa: CASSLTSGANVLTF

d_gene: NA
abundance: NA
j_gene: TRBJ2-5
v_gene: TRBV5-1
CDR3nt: TGCGCCAGCAATGGGGTGGCCTCGGAGACCCAGTACTTC
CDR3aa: CASNGVASETQYF

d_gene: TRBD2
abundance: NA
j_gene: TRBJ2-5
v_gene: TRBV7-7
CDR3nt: TGTGCTAGCAGCCTCGGACTAGCGGGTCATCAAGAGACCCAGTACTTC
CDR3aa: CASSLGLAGHQETQYF

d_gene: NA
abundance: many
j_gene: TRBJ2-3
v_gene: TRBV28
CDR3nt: TGTGCCAGCAGTAGCCCTAGCACAGATACGCAGTATTTT
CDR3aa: CASSSPSTDTQYF

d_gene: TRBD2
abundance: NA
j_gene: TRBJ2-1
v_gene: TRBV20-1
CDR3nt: TGCAGTGCTAGACTACTAGCGTTCCATGAGCAGTTCTTC
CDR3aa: CSARLLAFHEQFF

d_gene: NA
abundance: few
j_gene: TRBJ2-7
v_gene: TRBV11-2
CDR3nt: TGTGCCAGCACTCCGAGGGGTCGCTCCGAGCAGTACTTC
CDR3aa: CASTPRGRSEQYF

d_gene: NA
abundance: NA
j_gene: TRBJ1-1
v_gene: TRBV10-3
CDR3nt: TGTGCCATCAGTGACCCCGGGGGGGGGCCCACTGAAGCTTTCTTT
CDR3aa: CAISDPGGGPTEAFF

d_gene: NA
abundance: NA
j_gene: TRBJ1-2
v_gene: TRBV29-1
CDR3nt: TGCAGCGTCGATGGGAGGGCGAGAGGCTACACCTTC
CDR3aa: CSVDGRARGYTF

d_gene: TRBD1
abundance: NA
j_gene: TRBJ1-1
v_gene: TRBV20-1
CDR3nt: TGCAGTGCTGGGACAGGGAGCGACACTGAAGCTTTCTTT
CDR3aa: CSAGTGSDTEAFF

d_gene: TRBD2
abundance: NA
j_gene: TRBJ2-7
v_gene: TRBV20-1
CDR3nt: TGCAGTGCTAGTAGCCCTAGCGGGGTCGGGATGCAGCAGTACTTC
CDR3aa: CSASSPSGVGMQQYF

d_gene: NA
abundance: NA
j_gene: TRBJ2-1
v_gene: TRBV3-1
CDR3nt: TGTGCCAGCAGCCAAGAGATGGTCGGACAGCAGTTCTTC
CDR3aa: CASSQEMVGQQFF

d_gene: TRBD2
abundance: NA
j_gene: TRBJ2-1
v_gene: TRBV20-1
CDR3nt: TGCAGTGCTAGAGGAGGGACTAGCGGGCCGGCGGGGGATGAGCAGTTCTTC
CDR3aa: CSARGGTSGPAGDEQFF

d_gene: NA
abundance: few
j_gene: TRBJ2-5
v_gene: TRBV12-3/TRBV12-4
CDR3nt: TGTGCCAGCAGTTTAGACTGGACAGAGACGTACCAAGAGACCCAGTACTTC
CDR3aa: CASSLDWTETYQETQYF

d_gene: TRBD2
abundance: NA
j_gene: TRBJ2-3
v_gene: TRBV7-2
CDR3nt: TGTGCCAGCCTACTAGCGGTGAGCACAGATACGCAGTATTTT
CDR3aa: CASLLAVSTDTQYF

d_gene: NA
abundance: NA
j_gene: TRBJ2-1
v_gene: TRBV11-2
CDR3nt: TGTGCCAGCAGCCCCTGGAGTGACCTATCGAGTGAGCAGTTCTTC
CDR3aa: CASSPWSDLSSEQFF

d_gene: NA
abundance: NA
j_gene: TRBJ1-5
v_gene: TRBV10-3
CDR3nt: TGTGCCATCAGTGAGTTGGGTGGAGGCAATCACCCCCAGCATTTT
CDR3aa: CAISELGGGNHPQHF

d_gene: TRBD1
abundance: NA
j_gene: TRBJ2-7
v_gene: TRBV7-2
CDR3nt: TGTGCCAGCAGCCCGACAGGGGGCGTCTACGAGCAGTACTTC
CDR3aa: CASSPTGGVYEQYF

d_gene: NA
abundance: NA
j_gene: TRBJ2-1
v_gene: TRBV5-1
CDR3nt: TGCGCCAGCAGCTTGACGGCTGGGACCTACAATGAGCAGTTCTTC
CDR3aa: CASSLTAGTYNEQFF

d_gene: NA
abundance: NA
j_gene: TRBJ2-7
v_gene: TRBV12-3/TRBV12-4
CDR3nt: TGTGCCAGCAGTTTAGAGAGCGGAGGATCCTACGAGCAGTACTTC
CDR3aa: CASSLESGGSYEQYF

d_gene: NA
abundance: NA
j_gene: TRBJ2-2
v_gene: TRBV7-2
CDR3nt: TGTGCCAGCAGCTTAGGGACTTCCTACACCGGGGAGCTGTTTTTT
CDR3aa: CASSLGTSYTGELFF

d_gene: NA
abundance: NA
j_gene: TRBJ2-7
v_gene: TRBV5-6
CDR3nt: TGTGCCAGCAGCTTTCGGACTGGACTCACCTACGAGCAGTACTTC
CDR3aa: CASSFRTGLTYEQYF

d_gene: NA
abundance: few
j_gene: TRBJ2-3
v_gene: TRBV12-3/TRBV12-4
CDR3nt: TGTGCCAGCAGTTTAGCAAACAGGGACCCCTCTCTGTTTAACACAGATACGCAGTATTTT
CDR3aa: CASSLANRDPSLFNTDTQYF

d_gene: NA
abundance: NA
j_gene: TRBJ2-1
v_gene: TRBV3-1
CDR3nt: TGTGCCAGCAGCGACTCTCGCGGGCACAATGAGCAGTTCTTC
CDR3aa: CASSDSRGHNEQFF

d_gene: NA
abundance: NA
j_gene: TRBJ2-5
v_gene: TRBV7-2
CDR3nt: TGTGCCAGCAGCTTCGGGGGGCTGGGGGCCCAGTACTTC
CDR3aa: CASSFGGLGAQYF

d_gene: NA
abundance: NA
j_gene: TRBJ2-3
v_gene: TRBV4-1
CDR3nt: TGCGCCAGCAGCCACGGAGGGGTAGGCGCAGATACGCAGTATTTT
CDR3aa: CASSHGGVGADTQYF

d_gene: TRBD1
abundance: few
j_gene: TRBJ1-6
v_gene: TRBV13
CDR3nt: TGTGCCAGCAGCTTCCGTACAGGGGGTTCGTATAATTCACCCCTCCACTTT
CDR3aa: CASSFRTGGSYNSPLHF

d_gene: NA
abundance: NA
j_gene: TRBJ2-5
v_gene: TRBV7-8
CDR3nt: TGTGCCAGCAGCCATTGGGGGCAGGGAGGGAACAGGCGGGAGACCCAGTACTTC
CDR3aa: CASSHWGQGGNRRETQYF

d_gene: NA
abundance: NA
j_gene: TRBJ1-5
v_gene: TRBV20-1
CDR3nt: TGCAGTGGCCAAGGGGAGGGTCAGCCCCAGCATTTT
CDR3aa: CSGQGEGQPQHF

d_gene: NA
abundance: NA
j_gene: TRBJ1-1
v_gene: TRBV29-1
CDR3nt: TGCAGCGTTTCTGCCAGGGGGAACACTGAAGCTTTCTTT
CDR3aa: CSVSARGNTEAFF

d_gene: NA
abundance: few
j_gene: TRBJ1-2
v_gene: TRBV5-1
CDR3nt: TGCGCCAGCAGCTTGGAGCGGCGGGGTTTCGATGGCTACACCTTC
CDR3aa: CASSLERRGFDGYTF

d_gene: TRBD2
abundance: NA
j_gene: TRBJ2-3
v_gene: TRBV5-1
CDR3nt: TGCGCCAGCAGCAGGGGGGATGAGCGGGAGATCCAATGGGATACGCAGTATTTT
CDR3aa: CASSRGDEREIQWDTQYF

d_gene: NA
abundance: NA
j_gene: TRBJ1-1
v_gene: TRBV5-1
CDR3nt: TGCGCCAGCAGCTCCTACTCGGGCATCAGATGGAACACTGAAGCTTTCTTT
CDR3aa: CASSSYSGIRWNTEAFF

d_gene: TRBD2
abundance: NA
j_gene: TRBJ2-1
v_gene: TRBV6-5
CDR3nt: TGTGCCAGCGGATCCCAGCGGGGGGCTGACGATGAGCAGTTCTTC
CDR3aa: CASGSQRGADDEQFF

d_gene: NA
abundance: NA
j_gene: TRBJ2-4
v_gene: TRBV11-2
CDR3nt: TGTGCCAGCAGCGTACAAATTTGGGGCGTCAAAAACATTCAGTACTTC
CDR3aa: CASSVQIWGVKNIQYF

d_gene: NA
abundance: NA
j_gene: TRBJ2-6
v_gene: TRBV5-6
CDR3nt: TGTGCCAGCAGCTTGATACAGGGCTCCGGGGCCAACGTCCTGACTTTC
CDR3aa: CASSLIQGSGANVLTF

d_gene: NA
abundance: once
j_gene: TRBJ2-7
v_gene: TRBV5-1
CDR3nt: TGTGCCAGCAGCTTGGGCGCGGACTCTACAAATAATGCCTACGAGCAGTACTTC
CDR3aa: CASSLGADSTNNAYEQYF

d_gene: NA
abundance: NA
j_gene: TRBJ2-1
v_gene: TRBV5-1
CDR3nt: TGCGCCAGCAGCTTGGAAGGGACGATGGGCAATGAGCAGTTCTTC
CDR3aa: CASSLEGTMGNEQFF

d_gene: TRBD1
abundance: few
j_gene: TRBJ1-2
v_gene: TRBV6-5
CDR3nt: TGTGCCAGCAGCCAGACGACAGGGGTTGGCTATGGCTACACCTTC
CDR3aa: CASSQTTGVGYGYTF

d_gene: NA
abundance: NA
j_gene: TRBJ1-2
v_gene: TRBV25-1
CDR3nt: TGTGCCAGCACCCACGGTTCCAGTTGGGTGTATGGCTACACCTTC
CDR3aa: CASTHGSSWVYGYTF

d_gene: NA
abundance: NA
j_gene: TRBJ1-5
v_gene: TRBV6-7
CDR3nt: TGTGCCAGCAGTTACTCGAGGCAGGGTGAAGGTCGGGATCGCAATCAGCCCCAGCATTTT
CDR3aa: CASSYSRQGEGRDRNQPQHF

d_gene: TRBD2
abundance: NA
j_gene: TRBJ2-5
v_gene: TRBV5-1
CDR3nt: TGCGCCAGCAGCTTGGGGCGGGGGGGGGACTACAATGAGCAGTACTTC
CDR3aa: CASSLGRGGDYNEQYF

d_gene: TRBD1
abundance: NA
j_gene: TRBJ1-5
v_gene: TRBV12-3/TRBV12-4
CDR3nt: TGTGCCAGCAGTAGGACAGGGGAGCAGCCCCAGCATTTT
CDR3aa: CASSRTGEQPQHF

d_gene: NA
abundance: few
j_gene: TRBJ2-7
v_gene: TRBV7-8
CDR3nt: TGTGCCAGCAGCTTCGACGGGACTTACGAGCAGTACTTC
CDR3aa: CASSFDGTYEQYF

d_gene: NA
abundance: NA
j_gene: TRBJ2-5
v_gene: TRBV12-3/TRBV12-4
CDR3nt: TGTGCCAGCAGCGCAGACAGGAGGGAGACCCAGTACTTC
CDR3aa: CASSADRRETQYF

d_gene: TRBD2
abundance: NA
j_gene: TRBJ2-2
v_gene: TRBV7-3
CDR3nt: TGTGCCAGCAGCCCCTTGGGGGGGGCGAACACCGGGGAGCTGTTTTTT
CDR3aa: CASSPLGGANTGELFF

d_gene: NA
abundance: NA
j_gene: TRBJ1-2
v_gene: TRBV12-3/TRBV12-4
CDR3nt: TGTGCCAGCAGTAAGGATGGCTACACCTTC
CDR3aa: CASSKDGYTF